This is a list of T cell receptor beta chains from one sample in a study of circulating and synovial CD4+ cells in juvenile arthritis. Profiling relied on immunoSEQ multiplex PCR, and the TCRdb table lists in-frame clones only, not all of them. The data contain about 32,000 clones, roughly 95% of them seen just once; the ten biggest clones take up approximately 2.9%. The sequencing sample was made of CD4+ T cells from blood. The receptors originated from a human donor with juvenile idiopathic arthritis. Each CDR3 is given with its conserved first and last residue. Fields, in order: J gene, D gene, V gene, CDR3 DNA, CDR3 protein. D genes are given only for firm matches.

>TRBJ1-1|.|TRBV19
TGTGCCAGTAGTATTCGTCCCGGCGGAAGATACGGCACTGAAGCTTTCTTT
CASSIRPGGRYGTEAFF
>TRBJ2-7|TRBD1|TRBV7-6
TGTGCCAGCAGCCCTCTCACAGGGGGCAAATCCTACGAGCAGTACTTC
CASSPLTGGKSYEQYF
>TRBJ2-5|.|TRBV9
TGTGCCAGCAGCGTAGCTCAGGGGGGAGAGACCCAGTACTTC
CASSVAQGGETQYF
>TRBJ1-2|.|TRBV6-5
TGTGCCAGCAGTTACGGGCAGGGGAACTATGGCTACACCTTC
CASSYGQGNYGYTF
>TRBJ2-7|TRBD2|TRBV11-2
TGTGCCAGCAGCTTAGACCAGCCGGGACTAGCGGGAGTATGGGAGCAGTACTTC
CASSLDQPGLAGVWEQYF
>TRBJ2-7|.|TRBV6-4
TGTGCCAGCAGCCTCGAGGAGGGCTCGCACGAGCAGTACTTC
CASSLEEGSHEQYF
>TRBJ2-1|TRBD1|TRBV6-5
TGTGCCAGCAGTGAAACCCGACCGGGACAGCTCCTTTTCTTC
CASSETRPGQLLFF
>TRBJ2-7|TRBD2|TRBV5-1
TGCGCCAGCAGCTTGGCTAGCGGGAGGCTCGTTCCCCTCGAGCAGTACTTC
CASSLASGRLVPLEQYF
>TRBJ2-7|TRBD2|TRBV6-5
TGTGCCAGCAGTCCCCCGGGAGGCAACGAGCAGTACTTC
CASSPPGGNEQYF
>TRBJ2-7|TRBD1|TRBV5-4
TGTGCCAGCAGCTCACTGAAGAGACAGGGGGCTTCCTACGAGCAGTACTTC
CASSSLKRQGASYEQYF
>TRBJ2-5|.|TRBV6-6
TGTGCCAGCAGTTATCGGGAGACCCAGTACTTC
CASSYRETQYF
>TRBJ2-1|.|TRBV9
TGTGCCAGCAGCGTAGGTTTACTCCCGGGAGTTGAGCAGTTCTTC
CASSVGLLPGVEQFF
>TRBJ2-3|.|TRBV6-1
TGTGCCAGCAGTCGGACTACGGTAGATACGCAGTATTTT
CASSRTTVDTQYF
>TRBJ1-3|.|TRBV9
TGTGCCAGCAGCGTAGAGGCAGGTCGGCCTGGAAACACCATATATTTT
CASSVEAGRPGNTIYF
>TRBJ2-1|.|TRBV10-3
TGTGCCATCAGTGAGTCGAGGCAAGACAATGAGCAGTTCTTC
CAISESRQDNEQFF
>TRBJ1-2|.|TRBV4-1
TGCGCCAGCAGCCACCCGACAGAGAACTATGGCTACACCTTC
CASSHPTENYGYTF
>TRBJ1-1|.|TRBV11-2
TGTGCCAGCAGCTCACAGAAGTCCGACACTGAAGCTTTCTTT
CASSSQKSDTEAFF
>TRBJ1-5|TRBD1|TRBV28
TGTGCCAGCAGACCAGGGGGCCGGCAGCCCCAGCATTTT
CASRPGGRQPQHF
>TRBJ2-7|.|TRBV19
TGTGCCAGTAGTATTGCAGGGGTCCTCTCCTACGAGCAGTACTTC
CASSIAGVLSYEQYF
>TRBJ2-1|.|TRBV12-5
TGTGCTAGTGGTACCCCGAGACTCAATGAGCAGTTCTTC
CASGTPRLNEQFF
>TRBJ1-1|.|TRBV7-6
TGTGCCAGCAGCCCCGGACTTGCAAGGGCCACTGAAGCTTTCTTT
CASSPGLARATEAFF
>TRBJ2-3|TRBD1|TRBV5-6
TGTGCCAGCAGCCAAGGGGGCCTAGGGACAGATACGCAGTATTTT
CASSQGGLGTDTQYF
>TRBJ2-7|.|TRBV4-1
TGCGCCAGCAGCCAACCTCTAGCTTCCTACGAGCAGTACTTC
CASSQPLASYEQYF
>TRBJ2-3|TRBD2|TRBV19
TGTGCCAGTAGTCCCCTCTCTAGCGGGAGAACAGATACGCAGTATTTT
CASSPLSSGRTDTQYF
>TRBJ1-5|.|TRBV19
TGTGCCAGTAGCTACGGACGGACTGATCGGCCCCAGCATTTT
CASSYGRTDRPQHF
>TRBJ2-1|.|TRBV28
TGTGCCAGCAGTGTTGGGGGGAGAGGCTCCTACAATGAGCAGTTCTTC
CASSVGGRGSYNEQFF
>TRBJ1-2|.|TRBV5-1
TGCGCCAGCAGCTTGGCGGGGGGCCCGACTAACTATGGCTACACCTTC
CASSLAGGPTNYGYTF
>TRBJ2-7|.|TRBV10-2
TGCGCCAGCGCACTGACGGACTCCTACGAGCAGTACTTC
CASALTDSYEQYF